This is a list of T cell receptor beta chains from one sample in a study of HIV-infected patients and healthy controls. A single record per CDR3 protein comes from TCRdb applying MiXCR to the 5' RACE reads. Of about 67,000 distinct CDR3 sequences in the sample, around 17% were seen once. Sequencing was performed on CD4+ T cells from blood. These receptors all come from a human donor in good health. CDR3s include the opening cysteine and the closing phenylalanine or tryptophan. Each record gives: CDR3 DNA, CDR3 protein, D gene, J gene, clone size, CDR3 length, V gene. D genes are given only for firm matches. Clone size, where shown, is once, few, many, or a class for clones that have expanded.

CDR3nt: TGTGCCAGTAGTGTTCAGGGGAAGAACACTGAAGCTTTCTTT
CDR3aa: CASSVQGKNTEAFF
d_gene: -
j_gene: TRBJ1-1
abundance: few
len: 14
v_gene: TRBV19

CDR3nt: TGCGCCAGCAGCCCGGACCTCTACGAGCAGTACTTC
CDR3aa: CASSPDLYEQYF
d_gene: -
j_gene: TRBJ2-7
abundance: many
len: 12
v_gene: TRBV5-1

CDR3nt: TGTGCCAGCAGCTTGGACCAGGGGGCAACGCAGTATTTT
CDR3aa: CASSLDQGATQYF
d_gene: TRBD1
j_gene: TRBJ2-3
abundance: few
len: 13
v_gene: TRBV5-4

CDR3nt: TGTGCCAGCAGCTCCAGGGGTCCCCAAGAGACCCAGTACTTC
CDR3aa: CASSSRGPQETQYF
d_gene: -
j_gene: TRBJ2-5
abundance: few
len: 14
v_gene: TRBV5-4

CDR3nt: TGTGCCACCAGTGATTTGGAGGGCCCGAACACCGGGGAGCTGTTTTTT
CDR3aa: CATSDLEGPNTGELFF
d_gene: -
j_gene: TRBJ2-2
abundance: few
len: 16
v_gene: TRBV24-1

CDR3nt: TGTGCCATCAGTGAGTACAGCTCCTACGAGCAGTACTTC
CDR3aa: CAISEYSSYEQYF
d_gene: -
j_gene: TRBJ2-7
abundance: -
len: 13
v_gene: TRBV10-3

CDR3nt: TGTGCCAGCATAAGAGGCCTTAGGACCGGGGAGCTGTTTTTT
CDR3aa: CASIRGLRTGELFF
d_gene: -
j_gene: TRBJ2-2
abundance: -
len: 14
v_gene: TRBV6-2/TRBV6-3

CDR3nt: TGTGCCAGCAGTTACGCCCCCGGCGGGAAGGGGGAGCAGTTCTTC
CDR3aa: CASSYAPGGKGEQFF
d_gene: -
j_gene: TRBJ2-1
abundance: -
len: 15
v_gene: TRBV6-2/TRBV6-3

CDR3nt: TGTGCCAGCAGCAGTGGACTAGCGGGAAAAGAGCAGTTCTTC
CDR3aa: CASSSGLAGKEQFF
d_gene: -
j_gene: TRBJ2-1
abundance: few
len: 14
v_gene: TRBV21-1

CDR3nt: TGTGCCAGCACCCGTGGCCCTCGTGGGAATGAAGCTTTCTTT
CDR3aa: CASTRGPRGNEAFF
d_gene: -
j_gene: TRBJ1-1
abundance: -
len: 14
v_gene: TRBV7-9

CDR3nt: TGTGCCAGCAGCTTGAGACTAGCGGGCGAGCAGTACTTC
CDR3aa: CASSLRLAGEQYF
d_gene: TRBD2
j_gene: TRBJ2-7
abundance: -
len: 13
v_gene: TRBV7-2

CDR3nt: TGTGCCAGCTCAGGGCCGGACGGTCCTTGGGCTTTCTTT
CDR3aa: CASSGPDGPWAFF
d_gene: -
j_gene: TRBJ1-1
abundance: few
len: 13
v_gene: TRBV18

CDR3nt: TGCGCCAGCAGCTTGGGACAGGGATATGAGCAGTTCTTC
CDR3aa: CASSLGQGYEQFF
d_gene: TRBD1
j_gene: TRBJ2-1
abundance: -
len: 13
v_gene: TRBV5-1

CDR3nt: TGTGCCAGCAGCGTAGGGCCCCTCCGACTAGCGGGAGTGGGCGAGCAGTACTTC
CDR3aa: CASSVGPLRLAGVGEQYF
d_gene: TRBD2
j_gene: TRBJ2-7
abundance: -
len: 18
v_gene: TRBV9

CDR3nt: TGTGCCAGCAGTTTATTCAGTCTGTCCCCCACCAATCAGCCCCAGCATTTT
CDR3aa: CASSLFSLSPTNQPQHF
d_gene: -
j_gene: TRBJ1-5
abundance: -
len: 17
v_gene: TRBV27

CDR3nt: TGTGCCAGCAGCCCCAACAGGTTTCAGGCTGAGACCCAGTACTTC
CDR3aa: CASSPNRFQAETQYF
d_gene: -
j_gene: TRBJ2-5
abundance: few
len: 15
v_gene: TRBV11-2

CDR3nt: TGCAGTGCTAGAGGAACTAGCGGGGGAGATGAGACCCAGTACTTC
CDR3aa: CSARGTSGGDETQYF
d_gene: TRBD2
j_gene: TRBJ2-5
abundance: -
len: 15
v_gene: TRBV20-1

CDR3nt: TGTGCCAGCAGCCTGAGGGCTAGCGGACACACCGGGGAGCTGTTTTTT
CDR3aa: CASSLRASGHTGELFF
d_gene: TRBD2
j_gene: TRBJ2-2
abundance: -
len: 16
v_gene: TRBV7-2